The 15 T cell receptor beta chains reported below all come from one sample, sequenced in a study of blood T cell repertoires in COVID-19. This table comes from immunoSEQ multiplex PCR, and its TCRdb copy is limited to in-frame clones, with some not included. This sample has 150,000 to 170,000 clones, with around 85% found just once. Material: peripheral blood. These receptor sequences come from a woman aged 55-69 years with acute or convalescent COVID-19.

The chain uses TRBV12-3 or TRBV12-4 and TRBJ2-3; tentative D call: TRBD1 (6 bases). With 6 bases removed from V and 2 bases from J, the gap between germline ends came to 9 bases. This CDR3 has 13 amino acids. CDR3 loop: CASRNRATDTQYF. The CDR3 DNA follows: TGTGCCAGCAGGAACAGGGCCACAGATACGCAGTATTTT.

The chain carries TRBV7-2 and TRBJ2-7; 9 nucleotides align to TRBD1. Looked up from germline, CDR1 is SGHTA and CDR2 is FQGNSA. V was pared by 2 bases and J by 4 bases, with 6 bases of the junction left unmatched. This CDR3 is 15 amino acids long. The chain's CDR3 is CASSLIGTGKYEQYV. The DNA of the CDR3 is TGTGCCAGCAGCTTAATAGGGACAGGGAAATACGAGCAGTACGTC.

The chain has TRBV11-3 and TRBJ2-1; D might be TRBD1 (5 bases). The CDR3 consists of 16 residues. Trimming cost V 8 bases and J 0 bases, with 17 bases left between them. CDR1 SGHNT and CDR2 YENEEA come from the germline V gene. CDR3 sequence (DNA): TGTGCCAGCTCCTTAGGCCACAGGCTCTCCTACAATGAGCAGTTCTTC. Its protein is CASSLGHRLSYNEQFF.

This rearrangement joins TRBV7-5 to TRBJ2-1; the D call of TRBD2 is as the table states it, not checked on the DNA. TRBV7-5 is a documented pseudogene. The CDR3 consists of 17 residues. Here the CDR3 reads CARSLPTSGVRYNEQFF. CDR3 in DNA: TGTGCCAGAAGCTTACCGACTAGCGGGGTCCGGTACAATGAGCAGTTCTTC.

This rearrangement joins TRBV5-4 to TRBJ2-7; D possibly corresponds to TRBD2 (6 bases). Germline V gene sequence: CDR1 SGHNT, CDR2 YYREEE (reference sequence). CDR3 length: 16 residues. V lost 0 bases, J lost 3 bases, and 16 bases lay in between. The CDR3 protein is CASSLGGPGLHYEQYF. For the CDR3, the DNA is TGTGCCAGCAGCTTGGGGGGACCGGGACTCCACTACGAGCAGTACTTC.

The chain uses TRBV24-1 and TRBJ1-5; possibly TRBD1 for D (5 bases). V was pared by 2 bases and J by 4 bases, with 14 bases between. The CDR3 loop spans 16 amino acids. Germline CDR1 is KGHDR and CDR2 is SFDVKD. The CDR3 DNA reads TGTGCCACCAGTGATTCCCGGGGGACCCGTAATCAGCCCCAGCATTTT. As protein: CATSDSRGTRNQPQHF.

Written as DNA, the CDR3 is TGTGCCAGCAGCGGGGGGGCCGTTCCTCAGTCGTACTTC. Its translation: CASSGGAVPQSYF. The chain is built from TRBV7-9 and TRBJ2-4; a possible D gene is TRBD2 (7 bases). This CDR3 comprises 13 residues. Germline V gene data show CDR1 as SEHNR and CDR2 as FQNEAQ (reference sequence). The germline V and J ends were trimmed by 5 bases and 15 bases, with 20 bases remaining between them. Using reference TRBV7-9 and TRBJ2-4 for the parts outside the CDR3, the full variable domain is DTGVSQNPRHKITKRGQNVTFRCDPISEHNRLYWYRQTLGQGPEFLTYFQNEAQLEKSRLLSDRFSAERPKGSFSTLEIQRTEQGDSAMYLCASSGGAVPQSYFGAGTRLSVL.

The chain uses TRBV18 and TRBJ1-2; D call uncertain. The germline V gene encodes CDR1 KGHSH and CDR2 LQKENI. V lost 5 bases and J lost 6, with 7 bases in between. CDR3 length: 11 residues. The CDR3: CASSGRDGYTF. The CDR3 bases are TGTGCCAGCTCAGGGAGGGATGGCTACACCTTC.

This chain links TRBV9 with TRBJ2-1; a possible D gene is TRBD2 (6 bases). The germline V gene encodes CDR1 SGDLS and CDR2 YYNGEE. The V and J ends lost 0 bases and 1 base respectively, with 8 bases between them. This CDR3 is built from 15 residues. The CDR3 protein is CASSVERGSYNEQFF. The CDR3 DNA is TGTGCCAGCAGCGTAGAACGGGGGTCCTACAATGAGCAGTTCTTC.

The gene calls are TRBV3-1 (or the pseudogene TRBV3-2) and TRBJ2-7; D might be TRBD1 (5 bases). The CDR3 runs 14 residues. V lost 1 base and J lost 7, with 14 bases in between. CDR1 and CDR2 (germline): LGHDT, YNNKEL (reference sequence). CDR3 region: CASSQGVRGGEQYF. DNA of the CDR3: TGTGCCAGCAGCCAAGGAGTTAGGGGTGGAGAGCAGTACTTC.

Notes on this clone: The junction does not match germline at one end; this may be a read error. The chain has TRBV28 and TRBJ1-4, with 8 bases that match TRBD1. The CDR3 spans 15 residues. Germline V gene data show CDR1 as MDHEN and CDR2 as SYDVKM. The CDR3 region has the DNA TGTGCCAGCAGCGAGCGGACAGGGACTACTGAAAAACTGTTTTTT. It specifies CASSERTGTTEKLFF.

V and J are TRBV5-1 and TRBJ2-7; TRBD2 might be the D (5 bases). The V gene's germline CDR1 is SGHRS and CDR2 YFSETQ. This CDR3 has 16 amino acids. Trimming removed 2 bases from V and 7 bases from J, with 22 bases in between. The CDR3 reads CASSLLRTALGDEQYF. The CDR3 bases are TGCGCCAGCAGCTTACTACGGACTGCGTTGGGCGATGAGCAGTACTTC.

The V and J genes are TRBV19 and TRBJ1-5; TRBD1 matches 10 bases. Looked up from germline, CDR1 is LNHDA and CDR2 is SQIVND (reference sequence). The CDR3 totals 16 residues. V was pared by 5 bases and J by 9 bases, with 13 bases of the junction left unmatched. CDR3 loop: CASSFDFGQGGGPQHF. In nucleotides, the CDR3 is TGTGCCAGTAGTTTCGACTTTGGACAGGGGGGCGGGCCCCAGCATTTT.

This chain links TRBV7-6 with TRBJ2-1, with D possibly being TRBD2 (5 bases). V shed 2 bases and J shed 12 bases, with 14 bases lying between them. Germline CDR1 is SGHVS and CDR2 is FNYEAQ. The CDR3 contains 13 residues. As DNA, the CDR3 is TGTGCCAGCAGCTTAAGCAGACTATTCTCGCAGTTCTTC. It specifies CASSLSRLFSQFF.

The DNA of the CDR3 is TGTGCCAACCTATGGAAGGGGAACTATGGCTACACCTTC. Translating it yields CANLWKGNYGYTF. V is TRBV19 and J is TRBJ1-2, with a tentative D call TRBD1 (5 bases). This CDR3 is built from 13 residues. With 10 bases removed from V and 2 bases from J, the gap between germline ends came to 14 bases. The germline gives CDR1 LNHDA, CDR2 SQIVND (reference sequence). Full variable domain (rest looked up from reference TRBV19 and TRBJ1-2): DGGITQSPKYLFRKEGQNVTLSCEQNLNHDAMYWYRQDPGQGLRLIYYSQIVNDFQKGDIAEGYSVSREKKESFPLTVTSAQKNPTAFYLCANLWKGNYGYTFGSGTRLTVV.